This record concerns one T cell receptor (beta chain) sequence. This sample is part of a study of blood T cell repertoires in COVID-19. Whole-study context: Samples taken during acute and convalescent COVID-19 were collected in the United States, Italy and Spain. Nucleic acid was either cDNA or gDNA, and it came from T cells, B-cell-depleted T cells, or PBMCs.

The CDR3 has 15 amino acids. Germline assignment: CDR1 SGHTA and CDR2 FQGNSA. Trimming removed 5 bases from V and 9 bases from J; junction bases left unmatched: 11. Study processing details: Using reference gene primer amplification, nucleated cell counts were estimated. Data came from immunoSEQ multiplex PCR; TCRdb stores just in-frame clones and leaves some out. V, J and clone size derive from that table, while D and trimming were established from the DNA sequence. The sample holds about 240,000 clones; about 86% are singletons and the top ten take roughly 10%. Seattle's enrolled individuals joined amid active infection and were then monitored longitudinally.

This receptor was obtained from a woman aged 50 to 65 with COVID-19, enrolled during active disease. Sequencing was done on a sample of peripheral blood. J is TRBJ2-1 and V is TRBV7-2; TRBD2 matches 9 bases. CDR3 DNA sequence: TGTGCCAGCAGCGACTCTAGCGGGGTTCAGAGTGAGCAGTTCTTC. This codes for CASSDSSGVQSEQFF.